A single sample is the source of the 17 T cell receptor beta chains below, sequenced in a study of CXCR4 blockade with PD-1 therapy in pancreatic cancer (dated by TCRdb to between 2018 and 2020). Preparation of the library involved the immunoSEQ multiplex PCR assay. Drawn from immuneACCESS, this table holds only the in-frame rearrangements with V and J called that TCRdb kept. Clones are partly lost; checked studies trace under half to an unresolved V gene and leave the rest unexplained. Here the sample has about 8,900 clones; approximately 54% occur a single time. The leading ten clones occupy roughly 7% of the sample. The source material was tumor tissue. The source is a human donor with pancreatic ductal adenocarcinoma.

The rearrangement joins TRBV29-1 to TRBJ1-1; maybe TRBD1 (5 bases). The CDR3 covers 12 residues. Per the germline V gene, CDR1 is SQVTM and CDR2 is ANQGSEA. Between the trimmed V and J ends, which lost 6 bases and 5 bases, there was a span of 13 bases. CDR3 sequence: CSVGSGGTEAFF. CDR3 coding DNA: TGCAGCGTGGGCTCGGGGGGGACTGAAGCTTTCTTT. The variable domain in full, completed from reference TRBV29-1 and TRBJ1-1, reads SAVISQKPSRDICQRGTSLTIQCQVDSQVTMMFWYRQQPGQSLTLIATANQGSEATYESGFVIDKFPISRPNLTFSTLTVSNMSPEDSSIYLCSVGSGGTEAFFGQGTRLTVV.

Here the CDR3 reads CASSPPSYEQYF. The CDR3 nucleotides read TGTGCCAGCTCACCACCCTCCTACGAGCAGTACTTC. The V and J genes are TRBV18 and TRBJ2-7; D is ambiguous. Germline values: CDR1 KGHSH, CDR2 LQKENI. The CDR3 is made up of 12 amino acids. V was cut by 0 bases and J by 0 bases, with 0 bases left in between.

The genes are TRBV29-1 and TRBJ1-2; tentative D call: TRBD1 (5 bases). This CDR3 is 14 amino acids long. Trimming stripped 6 bases from V and 8 bases from J, with 22 bases between. Germline CDR1 is SQVTM and CDR2 is ANQGSEA. The CDR3 here is CSVDGGLGGLGYTF. The CDR3 nucleotides are TGCAGCGTAGATGGGGGACTTGGGGGTTTAGGCTACACCTTC.

A few counts support this clone. The CDR3 protein is CASNLGGGTDTQYF. DNA for the CDR3: TGTGCCAGTAACCTCGGGGGAGGCACAGATACGCAGTATTTT. This chain links TRBV12-5 with TRBJ2-3; possible D gene TRBD2, 6 bases. The CDR3 is 14 residues long. CDR1 and CDR2 (germline): LGHNT, FRNRAP.

This clone has only a few counts. The chain combines TRBV6-8 with TRBJ2-7; D remains unclear. V shed 2 bases and J shed 2 bases, with 19 bases lying between them. The CDR3 sequence is 17 residues long. The germline CDR1 and CDR2 sequences are MNHGY and SAAAGT. The CDR3 DNA is TGTGCCAGCAGTTACAACCGCAGGCTAGATTCCACCTACGAGCAGTACTTC. It translates to CASSYNRRLDSTYEQYF.

This chain uses TRBV2 with TRBJ2-3; 10 bases match TRBD1. In germline, CDR1 is SNHLY, CDR2 FYNNEI. With 6 bases clipped from V and 4 bases from J, the junction kept 4 bases outside the gene matches. The CDR3 loop spans 14 amino acids. This chain's CDR3 is CASSYGTGADTQYF. CDR3 nucleotide sequence: TGTGCCAGCAGCTACGGGACAGGGGCAGATACGCAGTATTTT.

This clone was picked up a small number of times. The chain couples TRBV30 to TRBJ2-2; a possible D gene is TRBD1 (6 bases). The CDR3 is made up of 13 amino acids. The V end lost 8 bases, the J end lost 1 base, and 11 bases lay between the germline ends. Germline-derived CDR1 and CDR2 are GTSNPN and SVGIG (reference sequence). The CDR3 sequence is CATGTRNTGELFF. In DNA form, the CDR3 reads TGTGCCACCGGGACAAGGAACACCGGGGAGCTGTTTTTT. Together with reference TRBV30 and TRBJ2-2, the CDR3 gives the full variable domain: SQTIHQWPATLVQPVGSPLSLECTVEGTSNPNLYWYRQAAGRGLQLLFYSVGIGQISSEVPQNLSASRPQDRQFILSSKKLLLSDSGFYLCATGTRNTGELFFGEGSRLTVL.

This rearrangement joins TRBV6-8 to TRBJ1-5, with D uncertain. Germline V gene sequence: CDR1 MNHGY, CDR2 SAAAGT. This CDR3 contains 13 residues. V lost 5 bases to trimming and J lost 1 base, with 6 bases between them. In DNA, the CDR3 is TGTGCCAGCAGTCTCTTCAGCAATCAGCCCCAGCATTTT. Translating gives CASSLFSNQPQHF.

CDR3 in DNA: TGTGCCAGCAGTTTATACGGCATGAACACTGAAGCTTTCTTT. Protein product: CASSLYGMNTEAFF. The V and J genes are TRBV28 and TRBJ1-1; D unresolved. The V gene lost 1 base and the J gene lost 0 bases, with 6 bases spanning the gap. CDR3 length equals 14 residues. Germline V lookup: CDR1 MDHEN, CDR2 SYDVKM.

The CDR3 DNA follows: TGTGCCAGCAGCGCCGGGACCGAGAACACTGAAGCTTTCTTT. Its translation: CASSAGTENTEAFF. The chain links TRBV9 to TRBJ1-1; a possible D gene is TRBD1 (5 bases). With 3 bases removed from V and 1 base from J, the gap between germline ends came to 10 bases. Germline V gives CDR1 SGDLS, CDR2 YYNGEE. This CDR3 region has 14 residues.

This sequence joins TRBV6-8 and TRBJ2-6; maybe TRBD2 (5 bases). V was cut by 8 bases and J by 0 bases, with 8 bases left in between. CDR3 length: 14 amino acids. Germline-derived CDR1 and CDR2 are MNHGY and SAAAGT. The CDR3 loop is CASLEGSGANVLTF. CDR3 sequence (DNA): TGTGCCAGCCTAGAGGGCTCTGGGGCCAACGTCCTGACTTTC.

This clone was picked up one time. V is TRBV19 and J is TRBJ2-1; D gene ambiguous. Trimming pared 3 bases from V and 12 bases from J, leaving 15 bases between. Germline lookup yields CDR1 LNHDA and CDR2 SQIVND (reference sequence). This CDR3 has 13 residues. In DNA, the CDR3 is TGTGCCAGTAGTATTTCGGGCTCAGGTTTGCAGTTCTTC. Its translation is CASSISGSGLQFF.

V is TRBV29-1 and J is TRBJ2-5; D is unclear. Trimming stripped 4 bases from V and 2 bases from J, with 8 bases between. This CDR3 is built from 12 residues. Germline V gene data show CDR1 as SQVTM and CDR2 as ANQGSEA. Here the CDR3 reads CSVVRQQETQYF. CDR3 in DNA: TGCAGCGTTGTTCGACAACAAGAGACCCAGTACTTC.

V and J are TRBV30 and TRBJ2-5; D unresolved. V lost 1 base, J lost 2 bases, and 8 bases lay in between. Germline CDR1 is GTSNPN and CDR2 is SVGIG (reference sequence). The CDR3 sequence is 13 residues long. In DNA form, the CDR3 reads TGTGCCTGGAGTGGGTCCGTGCAAGAGACCCAGTACTTC. Translating it yields CAWSGSVQETQYF.

This clone has a handful of counts. The V gene is TRBV15, the J gene TRBJ1-6; D perhaps matches TRBD1 (6 bases). Germline V gene data show CDR1 as LNHNV and CDR2 as YYDKDF (reference sequence). CDR3 size: 16 residues. Trimming removed 1 base at V and 8 bases at J, with 15 bases between. CDR3 loop: CATSRVGRTEYSPLHF. In nucleotides, the CDR3 is TGTGCCACCAGCAGAGTAGGGAGGACAGAGTATTCACCCCTCCACTTT.

This rearrangement joins TRBV14 to TRBJ2-1; D uncertain. The V end lost 1 base, the J end lost 7 bases, and 11 bases lay between the germline ends. Per germline, CDR1 SGHDN and CDR2 FVKESK. The CDR3 has 14 amino acids. The CDR3 reads CASSQVRIQNEQFF. The CDR3 coding sequence is TGTGCCAGCAGCCAAGTACGGATTCAAAATGAGCAGTTCTTC.

The rearrangement uses TRBV5-1 and TRBJ2-2; D is tentatively TRBD1 or TRBD2 (5 bases each). The CDR3 extends over 16 amino acids. Trimming removed 0 bases from V and 1 base from J, with 10 bases in between. The germline V gene has CDR1 SGHRS and CDR2 YFSETQ. The CDR3, as DNA: TGCGCCAGCAGCTTGGCCGGGACGGGGAACACCGGGGAGCTGTTTTTT. Amino acid sequence: CASSLAGTGNTGELFF.